These T cell receptor beta chains were read from a single sample in a study of long-term antiretroviral therapy in people with HIV. Generated by immunoSEQ multiplex PCR, the TCRdb table keeps only in-frame clones and is missing some. This sample has more than 45,000 clones, with under 90% found just once. This specimen consisted of unsorted PBMCs, obtained 0.8 years after starting antiretroviral therapy. The source of these receptors is a woman aged 18-35 years with HIV. Each CDR3 is given with its conserved first and last residue.

V gene: TRBV7-2; J gene: TRBJ1-5; CDR3 protein: CASSPRSGYNQPQHF
V gene: TRBV6-6; J gene: TRBJ2-6; CDR3 protein: CASKRQNSGANVLTF
V gene: TRBV5-6; J gene: TRBJ2-7; CDR3 protein: CASSLSPGYEQYF
V gene: TRBV15; J gene: TRBJ1-2; CDR3 protein: CATSRDRRTGDGYTF
V gene: TRBV19; J gene: TRBJ2-2; CDR3 protein: CASQNPGTLNTGELFF
V gene: TRBV9; J gene: TRBJ2-2; CDR3 protein: CASTPGQGSSGELFF
V gene: TRBV7-3; J gene: TRBJ2-7; CDR3 protein: CASSLSLDISSYEQYF
V gene: TRBV29-1; J gene: TRBJ2-7; CDR3 protein: CSVEFGRAQEQYF
V gene: TRBV7-9; J gene: TRBJ2-7; CDR3 protein: CASSYRDRGAYEQYF
V gene: TRBV28; J gene: TRBJ2-7; CDR3 protein: CASSTGGQPTPYEQYF
V gene: TRBV7-3; J gene: TRBJ1-1; CDR3 protein: CASSLGVGNTEAFF
V gene: TRBV19; J gene: TRBJ2-7; CDR3 protein: CASSPQGAGAYEQYF
V gene: TRBV28; J gene: TRBJ2-7; CDR3 protein: CASLGGTGEQYF
V gene: TRBV7-6; J gene: TRBJ2-7; CDR3 protein: CASSLGGASTYEQYF
V gene: TRBV6-6; J gene: TRBJ2-7; CDR3 protein: CASSYSERGGYEQYF
V gene: TRBV5-1; J gene: TRBJ2-3; CDR3 protein: CASSSDRGQFDTQYF
V gene: TRBV6-5; J gene: TRBJ1-1; CDR3 protein: CASSYSKLNLNTEAFF
V gene: TRBV10-2; J gene: TRBJ1-5; CDR3 protein: CASRSTAGEPQHF
V gene: TRBV6-4; J gene: TRBJ1-4; CDR3 protein: CASSTQTQRSELFF
V gene: TRBV6-1; J gene: TRBJ2-7; CDR3 protein: CASSEGSGAAYEQYF
V gene: TRBV7-9; J gene: TRBJ2-5; CDR3 protein: CASSPPTGRAFETQYF
V gene: TRBV6-5; J gene: TRBJ2-7; CDR3 protein: CASSYSRGADEQYF
V gene: TRBV28; J gene: TRBJ2-3; CDR3 protein: CASETWDGRADTQYF
V gene: TRBV7-9; J gene: TRBJ2-1; CDR3 protein: CASSTASGSNEQFF
V gene: TRBV27; J gene: TRBJ2-7; CDR3 protein: CASSRYSSGGSYEQYF
V gene: TRBV9; J gene: TRBJ2-7; CDR3 protein: CASSAYRDTHYEQYF
V gene: TRBV10-3; J gene: TRBJ2-4; CDR3 protein: CAISDWSGSAKNIQYF
V gene: TRBV5-4; J gene: TRBJ1-2; CDR3 protein: CASSLRTGPNYGYTF
V gene: TRBV18; J gene: TRBJ2-7; CDR3 protein: CASSPGLAGAYEQYF
V gene: TRBV18; J gene: TRBJ2-3; CDR3 protein: CASSPRGQASTDTQYF
V gene: TRBV5-4; J gene: TRBJ1-1; CDR3 protein: CASTLWGSGTEAFF
V gene: TRBV9; J gene: TRBJ1-2; CDR3 protein: CASSVAQGGYGYTF
V gene: TRBV5-8; J gene: TRBJ1-3; CDR3 protein: CASSSRGFSGNTIYF
V gene: TRBV7-9; J gene: TRBJ2-1; CDR3 protein: CASSSGRLNNEQFF
V gene: TRBV29-1; J gene: TRBJ2-5; CDR3 protein: CSVELNGRGETQYF
V gene: TRBV7-9; J gene: TRBJ2-1; CDR3 protein: CASSLEASVYNEQFF
V gene: TRBV9; J gene: TRBJ2-3; CDR3 protein: CASSAVGGTVLTDTQYF